Shown below are 20 T cell receptor beta chains from a single sample sequenced in a study of blood T cell repertoires in COVID-19. Some clones are missing from TCRdb's copy, which holds only in-frame ones; the method was immunoSEQ multiplex PCR. The table lists more than 150,000 clones, approximately 90% of them singletons. Sequences were obtained from peripheral blood. The origin of the receptors is a man aged 18 to 35 with acute or convalescent COVID-19.

V gene TRBV2 combines with J gene TRBJ1-5; 9 bases match TRBD1. The germline CDR1 and CDR2 sequences are SNHLY and FYNNEI. Losses at the gene ends were 6 bases for V and 3 bases for J; bases not matched to a gene: 3. This CDR3 spans 14 amino acids. CDR3 DNA: TGTGCCAGCAGCCGGACAGGGGACAATCAGCCCCAGCATTTT. This encodes CASSRTGDNQPQHF.

The CDR3, as DNA: TGTGCCAGCAGTGTCGGAGCCAGCCAACAAGAGACCCAGTACTTC. Amino acids: CASSVGASQQETQYF. V and J are TRBV2 and TRBJ2-5; no clear D. CDR1 and CDR2 from the germline V gene are SNHLY and FYNNEI. The V end lost 4 bases, the J end lost 2 bases, and 14 bases lay between the germline ends. The CDR3 loop spans 15 amino acids.

This chain links TRBV18 with TRBJ1-2; TRBD1 aligns across 8 bases. The germline V gene encodes CDR1 KGHSH and CDR2 LQKENI. The CDR3 totals 13 residues. V lost 3 bases and J lost 8; bases outside the gene matches: 5. The CDR3 DNA reads TGTGCCAGCTCACCCCGGACAGGGCAGGGCTACACCTTC. Translation gives CASSPRTGQGYTF.

This clone was counted a single time. The rearrangement uses TRBV7-2 and TRBJ2-1, with D tentatively TRBD1 (6 bases). V lost 4 bases, J lost 0 bases, and 16 bases lay in between. Germline values: CDR1 SGHTA, CDR2 FQGNSA. The CDR3 contains 17 residues. The DNA of the CDR3 is TGTGCCAGCAGCTCTCCACCAGGGACAAGCTCCTACAATGAGCAGTTCTTC. Protein sequence: CASSSPPGTSSYNEQFF.

V is TRBV24-1 and J is TRBJ1-3; TRBD1 might be the D (5 bases). The V gene's germline CDR1 is KGHDR and CDR2 SFDVKD. The length of the CDR3 is 14 residues. Between the trimmed V and J ends, which lost 3 bases and 4 bases, there was a span of 9 bases. Written as DNA, the CDR3 is TGTGCCACCAGTGATGGGGGAGGCGGAAACACCATATATTTT. It is translated as CATSDGGGGNTIYF.

The chain joins TRBV28 to TRBJ2-7; a possible D gene is TRBD1 (6 bases). Trimming cost V 7 bases and J 0 bases, with 19 bases left between them. The CDR3 extends over 16 amino acids. CDR1 MDHEN and CDR2 SYDVKM come from the germline V gene. The CDR3 loop reads CASTPRWDTLSYEQYV. CDR3 sequence (DNA): TGTGCCAGCACCCCCCGGTGGGACACCCTCTCCTACGAGCAGTACGTC.

The chain has TRBV19 and TRBJ1-1; TRBD1 aligns across 7 bases. Losses at the gene ends were 4 bases for V and 0 bases for J; bases not matched to a gene: 5. CDR3 length equals 15 residues. The germline V gene encodes CDR1 LNHDA and CDR2 SQIVND (reference sequence). The CDR3 here is CASSTYRGMNTEAFF. For the CDR3, the DNA is TGTGCCAGTAGTACCTACAGGGGAATGAACACTGAAGCTTTCTTT.

The chain employs TRBV4-1 and TRBJ1-1, with 9 bases that match TRBD1. The CDR3 runs 15 residues. The V and J ends lost 9 bases and 3 bases, in that order; junction bases with no gene match: 11. Germline V gene lookup returns CDR1 MGHRA and CDR2 YSYEKL. The CDR3 loop is CASTQGQGLDTEAFF. The CDR3 DNA is TGCGCCAGTACTCAGGGACAGGGTTTGGACACTGAAGCTTTCTTT.

V gene TRBV6-5 combines with J gene TRBJ1-5, with TRBD1 matching 8 bases. The germline V gene encodes CDR1 MNHEY and CDR2 SVGAGI. The CDR3 runs 14 residues. The ends lost 6 bases at V and 6 bases at J; junction bases unmatched: 7. CDR3 sequence: CASRRQGPFQPQHF. Written as DNA, the CDR3 is TGTGCCAGCAGGAGACAGGGGCCGTTTCAGCCCCAGCATTTT.

This clone was observed once. This chain connects TRBV11-2 to TRBJ2-7, with D possibly being TRBD1 (5 bases). CDR1 and CDR2 from the germline V gene are SGHAT and FQNNGV. The CDR3 is 13 residues long. The V end was cut by 5 bases, the J end by 2 bases, with 10 bases between. The CDR3 sequence: CASSPDTAYEQYV. The CDR3 DNA is TGTGCCAGCAGCCCGGACACCGCCTACGAGCAGTACGTC.

The J gene is TRBJ1-2, the V gene TRBV3-1 (or the pseudogene TRBV3-2); no reliable D call. In germline, CDR1 is LGHDT, CDR2 YNNKEL (reference sequence). The CDR3 sequence is 14 residues long. Deletions cut 2 bases from V and 6 bases from J, with 13 bases between. The CDR3 coding sequence is TGTGCCAGCAGCCAAAGGGAGGGAAGAGATGGCTACACCTTC. Translated, it gives CASSQREGRDGYTF.

The chain's CDR3 is CATTGQGGEQYF. The CDR3 nucleotides read TGCGCCACCACCGGACAGGGAGGCGAGCAGTACTTC. This chain connects TRBV5-1 to TRBJ2-7, with 8 bases matching TRBD1. Unmatched junction bases numbered 8, after V lost 9 bases and J lost 6 bases. There are 12 residues in the CDR3. Germline V lookup: CDR1 SGHRS, CDR2 YFSETQ.

The chain has TRBV12-3 or TRBV12-4 and TRBJ2-3; D unclear. The ends were cut back, 1 base at V and 10 bases at J, with 6 bases in the middle. This CDR3 spans 11 amino acids. The CDR3: CASSLGLSQYF. The CDR3 DNA reads TGTGCCAGCAGTTTAGGCCTATCGCAGTATTTT.

This rearrangement joins TRBV11-3 to TRBJ1-1, with 12 positions matching TRBD1. The germline V gene has CDR1 SGHNT and CDR2 YENEEA. V lost 0 bases, J lost 6 bases, and 8 bases stayed unmatched. This CDR3 spans 17 amino acids. CDR3 sequence: CASSLDRDRGQGAEAFF. The CDR3 DNA reads as TGTGCCAGCAGCTTAGACCGGGACAGGGGGCAAGGCGCTGAAGCTTTCTTT.

CDR3 sequence reads: CASSQLGVSETQYF. In DNA, the CDR3 is TGTGCCAGCAGCCAATTAGGGGTCTCAGAGACCCAGTACTTC. The chain links TRBV7-8 to TRBJ2-5, with D perhaps TRBD1 (5 bases). In germline, CDR1 is SGHVS, CDR2 FQNEAQ. V lost 5 bases, J lost 4 bases, and 14 bases lay in between. This CDR3 comprises 14 residues.

The rearrangement joins TRBV25-1 to TRBJ2-7, with a tentative D call TRBD1 (5 bases). V was clipped by 6 bases and J by 3 bases, with 15 bases between them. Looked up from germline, CDR1 is MGHDK and CDR2 is SYGVNS. This CDR3 contains 14 residues. CDR3 bases: TGTGCCAGCAGGGGAATCGGACACCTCTACGAGCAGTACTTC. Translation: CASRGIGHLYEQYF.

The chain carries TRBV10-3 and TRBJ2-1; 8 bases align to TRBD1. Trimming at V came to 3 bases and at J to 8 bases, leaving 3 bases not matched to a gene. CDR3 length equals 13 residues. The V gene's germline CDR1 is ENHRY and CDR2 SYGVKD. The CDR3 sequence: CAISDTGGDEQFF. The CDR3 nucleotides are TGTGCCATCAGTGATACAGGGGGAGATGAGCAGTTCTTC.

The chain is built from TRBV21-1 and TRBJ1-3; the table gives TRBD1 as D, unverified against the DNA. TRBV21-1 is designated a pseudogene. The CDR3 is 18 residues long. The CDR3 DNA reads TGTGCCAGCAGCAAAGCCGGTGCAGGGGTGAACTCTGGAAACACCATATATTTT. This translates into CASSKAGAGVNSGNTIYF.

The genes are TRBV10-2 and TRBJ1-2; D is unclear. Germline CDR1 WSHSY, CDR2 SAAADI. The CDR3 extends over 14 amino acids. V was cut by 2 bases and J by 7 bases, with 14 bases left in between. This chain's CDR3 is CASSETTPLSGYTF. Here the CDR3 DNA reads TGCGCCAGCAGTGAGACGACACCTCTATCTGGCTACACCTTC.

V usage is TRBV11-2 and J usage is TRBJ1-2, with D hard to call. Per germline, CDR1 SGHAT and CDR2 FQNNGV. The CDR3 runs 15 residues. V lost 4 bases and J 5 bases, leaving 17 bases between the germline ends. The CDR3 is CASSYGTSSGYGYTF. As DNA, the CDR3 is TGTGCCAGCAGCTACGGAACAAGTTCGGGATATGGCTACACCTTC.